These 17 T cell receptor beta chains share one sample of origin, sequenced in a study of cytomegalovirus exposure and HLA in healthy donors. Some clones are missing from TCRdb's copy, which holds only in-frame ones; the method was immunoSEQ multiplex PCR. Here the sample spans 200,000 or so clones, around nine tenths being singletons. Sample: PBMCs. The receptor set was obtained from a woman aged 18-29 years in good health and CMV-seropositive.

The rearrangement links TRBV30 to TRBJ1-5, with D uncertain. V lost 2 bases to trimming and J lost 4 bases, with 12 bases between them. Germline V gene data show CDR1 as GTSNPN and CDR2 as SVGIG (reference sequence). There are 14 residues in the CDR3. The CDR3 region has the DNA TGTGCCTGGAGTCAACCCGGAGGGAATCAGCCCCAGCATTTT. Translating gives CAWSQPGGNQPQHF.

This clone was detected only once. The rearrangement uses TRBV27 and TRBJ2-5; D gene ambiguous. CDR1 is MNHEY, CDR2 SMNVEV, per germline (reference sequence). V was clipped by 5 bases and J by 4 bases, with 14 bases between them. The CDR3 consists of 14 residues. This CDR3 reads CASSARRLRETQYF. In DNA, the CDR3 is TGTGCCAGCAGTGCCAGACGACTTAGAGAGACCCAGTACTTC.

CDR3 protein: CASSPLAENEKLFF. The CDR3 bases are TGTGCCAGCAGCCCCCTTGCGGAAAATGAAAAACTGTTTTTT. The rearrangement joins TRBV7-9 to TRBJ1-4; D is unresolved. The V and J ends lost 5 bases and 5 bases respectively, with 12 bases between them. CDR3 length equals 14 residues. Germline V lookup: CDR1 SEHNR, CDR2 FQNEAQ (reference sequence).

This sequence joins TRBV4-1 and TRBJ2-1, with D perhaps matching TRBD2 (5 bases). Germline assignment: CDR1 MGHRA and CDR2 YSYEKL. V lost 7 bases to trimming and J lost 0 bases, with 22 bases between them. CDR3 length equals 18 residues. The CDR3 region has the DNA TGCGCCAGCAAAGCCGTAAGGTCCGGGGAGAGCTCCTACAATGAGCAGTTCTTC. Translated, it gives CASKAVRSGESSYNEQFF.

The chain recombines TRBV7-2 with TRBJ1-3; D uncertain. CDR3 length: 13 amino acids. CDR1 is SGHTA, CDR2 FQGNSA, per germline. Trimming shortened V by 3 bases and J by 1 base, and 4 bases separated the two germline ends. The CDR3 bases are TGTGCCAGCAGCTTCTTGTCTGGAAACACCATATATTTT. It translates to CASSFLSGNTIYF.

This sequence joins TRBV27 and TRBJ2-5, with no clear D. Deletions cut 5 bases from V and 2 bases from J, with 6 bases between. Germline lookup yields CDR1 MNHEY and CDR2 SMNVEV (reference sequence). CDR3 length: 12 amino acids. The CDR3 nucleotides read TGTGCCAGCAGTCCCCCTCAAGAGACCCAGTACTTC. Translating gives CASSPPQETQYF.

The rearrangement uses TRBV5-1 and TRBJ2-1; 7 bases match TRBD2. Germline values: CDR1 SGHRS, CDR2 YFSETQ. The CDR3 has 15 amino acids. The trim removed 3 bases at V and 12 bases at J, leaving 15 bases unmatched. The CDR3 here is CASSSALTSTDAQFF. The CDR3 region has the DNA TGCGCCAGCAGCTCCGCCCTGACTAGCACGGACGCGCAGTTCTTC.

The chain uses TRBV9 and TRBJ2-1; 9 bases map to TRBD2. Germline CDR1 reads SGDLS; CDR2 reads YYNGEE. This CDR3 contains 14 residues. The V gene end was trimmed by 4 bases and the J gene end by 7 bases; junction bases not matched to a gene: 6. This chain's CDR3 is CASSFSGRGNEQFF. The CDR3 DNA reads TGTGCCAGCAGCTTTAGCGGGAGAGGAAATGAGCAGTTCTTC.

This clone is a singleton in its sample. The V call is TRBV9, the J call TRBJ1-1; TRBD1 matches 7 bases. The CDR3 has 14 residues. Germline assignment: CDR1 SGDLS and CDR2 YYNGEE. V gave up 4 bases and J gave up 4 bases; unmatched junction bases: 7. This CDR3 is CASSKPTGSTEAFF. CDR3 coding DNA: TGTGCCAGCAGCAAACCGACAGGGAGCACTGAAGCTTTCTTT. The full variable domain, rest sourced from reference TRBV9 and TRBJ1-1, is DSGVTQTPKHLITATGQRVTLRCSPRSGDLSVYWYQQSLDQGLQFLIQYYNGEERAKGNILERFSAQQFPDLHSELNLSSLELGDSALYFCASSKPTGSTEAFFGQGTRLTVV.

The rearrangement joins TRBV29-1 to TRBJ2-7, with 8 bases that match TRBD2. The CDR3 has 13 amino acids. Germline values: CDR1 SQVTM, CDR2 ANQGSEA. Trimming removed 4 bases from V and 5 bases from J; junction bases left unmatched: 7. CDR3 nucleotide sequence: TGCAGCGTTGGCGGGACTAGTTCCAACGAGCAGTACTTC. Translated, it gives CSVGGTSSNEQYF.

The chain joins TRBV27 to TRBJ2-3, with D possibly TRBD1 on 5 matching bases. V lost 6 bases and J 1 base, leaving 5 bases between the germline ends. The CDR3 runs to 12 residues. Germline CDR1 and CDR2: MNHEY and SMNVEV (reference sequence). In DNA form, the CDR3 reads TGTGCCAGCAGACAGGGCACAGATACGCAGTATTTT. The encoded protein is CASRQGTDTQYF.

V usage is TRBV27 and J usage is TRBJ2-3, with 11 nucleotides matching TRBD2. Trimming took 5 bases from V and 6 from J; bases not matched to a gene: 10. This CDR3 has 16 residues. Germline lookup yields CDR1 MNHEY and CDR2 SMNVEV (reference sequence). Here the CDR3 DNA reads TGTGCCAGCAGTCAGAGCGTAGCGGGAGGGTCCGATACGCAGTATTTT. It translates to CASSQSVAGGSDTQYF.

J is TRBJ1-3 and V is TRBV27, with D possibly TRBD1 on 5 matching bases. V lost 5 bases, J lost 2 bases, and 10 bases lay in between. The CDR3 is 14 amino acids. The germline CDR1 and CDR2 sequences are MNHEY and SMNVEV (reference sequence). The CDR3 sequence is CASSRTDTGNTIYF. CDR3 nucleotides: TGTGCCAGCAGTAGGACGGACACTGGAAACACCATATATTTT.

The chain recombines TRBV19 with TRBJ2-5; TRBD2 matches 7 bases. CDR3 length: 16 amino acids. V dropped 5 bases and J dropped 2; count of bases not matched to a gene: 11. Germline V lookup: CDR1 LNHDA, CDR2 SQIVND (reference sequence). The CDR3 sequence: CASSGGDYINQETQYF. The CDR3 region has the DNA TGTGCCAGTAGTGGGGGGGACTATATCAATCAAGAGACCCAGTACTTC.

The gene calls are TRBV29-1 and TRBJ1-1; perhaps TRBD1 as D (6 bases). The V and J ends lost 7 bases and 9 bases respectively, with 15 bases between them. CDR1 SQVTM and CDR2 ANQGSEA come from the germline V gene. The CDR3 totals 11 residues. This chain's CDR3 is CSGGSGGQAFF. CDR3 DNA sequence: TGCAGCGGGGGATCGGGGGGCCAAGCTTTCTTT.

V gene TRBV5-1 combines with J gene TRBJ2-1; 9 positions agree with TRBD2. The germline V gene has CDR1 SGHRS and CDR2 YFSETQ. The CDR3 is 14 residues long. V dropped 4 bases and J dropped 9; count of bases not matched to a gene: 8. The CDR3 region has the DNA TGCGCCAGCAGCCCCGGTCTAGCGGGAAGTGAGCAGTTCTTC. Translated, it gives CASSPGLAGSEQFF.

The CDR3 nucleotides read TGCGCCAGCAGACAACCTGGAGGGAGCTCCTACGAGCAGTACTTC. This codes for CASRQPGGSSYEQYF. The genes are TRBV4-1 and TRBJ2-7; perhaps TRBD2 as D (6 bases). The CDR3 spans 15 residues. CDR1 is MGHRA, CDR2 YSYEKL, per germline. V was shortened by 6 bases and J by 0 bases, with 15 bases between the two germline ends.